This T cell receptor beta chain appears in the sequencing data of a study of shared clonotypes between healthy human individuals. Sequencing was performed with immunoSEQ multiplex PCR; in TCRdb, only in-frame clones are kept and a portion is missing. This sample has over a million clones, with approximately 78% found just once. In regard to this clone: Its antigen remains unidentified.

Overall study results and limits: The expectation was that sequencing depth would affect clonotype sharing among donors.

Every donor, a Caucasian adult, lived in Nashville, Tennessee. V lost 4 bases, J lost 5 bases, and 8 bases stayed unmatched. The CDR3 totals 15 residues. Germline V gives CDR1 SGHNT, CDR2 YYREEE (reference sequence). This rearrangement joins TRBV5-4 to TRBJ1-1; TRBD1 aligns across 10 bases. Specimen: memory CD4+ T cells from PBMCs. The sample's subset: CD45RA-negative fraction. The receptor was isolated from a man aged 18 to 29 in good health. Some clones in this sample may be carry-over from other donors' samples. The CDR3 nucleotides read TGTGCCAGCAGCCGACCGGACAGGGGGGATACTGAAGCTTTCTTT. Translated: CASSRPDRGDTEAFF. Full variable domain (rest looked up from reference TRBV5-4 and TRBJ1-1): ETGVTQSPTHLIKTRGQQVTLRCSSQSGHNTVSWYQQALGQGPQFIFQYYREEENGRGNFPPRFSGLQFPNYSSELNVNALELDDSALYLCASSRPDRGDTEAFFGQGTRLTVV.